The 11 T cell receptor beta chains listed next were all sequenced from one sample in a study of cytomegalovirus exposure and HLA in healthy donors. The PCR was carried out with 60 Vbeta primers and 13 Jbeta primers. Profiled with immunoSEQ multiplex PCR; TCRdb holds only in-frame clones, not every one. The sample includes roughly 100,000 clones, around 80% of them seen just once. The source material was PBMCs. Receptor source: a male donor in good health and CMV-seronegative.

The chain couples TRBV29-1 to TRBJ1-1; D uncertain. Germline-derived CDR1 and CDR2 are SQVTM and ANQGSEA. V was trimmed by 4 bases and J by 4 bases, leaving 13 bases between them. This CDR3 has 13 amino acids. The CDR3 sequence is CSVVDRRGTEAFF. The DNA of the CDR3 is TGCAGCGTTGTCGACCGGAGAGGCACTGAAGCTTTCTTT.

CDR3: CASTGLAGASGELFF. CDR3 sequence (DNA): TGTGCCAGCACCGGACTAGCGGGAGCGTCCGGGGAGCTGTTTTTT. The chain recombines TRBV6-1 with TRBJ2-2, with 13 bases aligning to TRBD2. V was pared by 7 bases and J by 6 bases, with 5 bases of the junction left unmatched. The germline CDR1 and CDR2 sequences are MNHNS and SASEGT. The CDR3 spans 15 residues.

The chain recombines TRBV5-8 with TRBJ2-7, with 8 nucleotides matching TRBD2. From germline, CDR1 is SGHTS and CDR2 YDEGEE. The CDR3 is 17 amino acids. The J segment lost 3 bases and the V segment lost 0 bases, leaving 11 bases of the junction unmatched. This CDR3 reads CASSLAVGTRVLYEQYF. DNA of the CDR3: TGTGCCAGCAGCTTGGCCGTCGGGACTAGGGTCCTCTACGAGCAGTACTTC.

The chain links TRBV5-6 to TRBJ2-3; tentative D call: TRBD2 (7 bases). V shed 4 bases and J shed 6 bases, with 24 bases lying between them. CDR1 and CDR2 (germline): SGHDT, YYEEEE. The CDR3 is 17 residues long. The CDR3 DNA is TGTGCCAGCAGCGACACGATTAGGGGGGGCGCAAGGGATACGCAGTATTTT. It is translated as CASSDTIRGGARDTQYF.

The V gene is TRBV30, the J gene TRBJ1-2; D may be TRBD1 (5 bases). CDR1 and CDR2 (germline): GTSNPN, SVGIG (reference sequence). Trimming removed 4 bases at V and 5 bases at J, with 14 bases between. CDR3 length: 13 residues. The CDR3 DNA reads TGTGCCTGGACCAGGGCCCCTGGTTATGGCTACACCTTC. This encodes CAWTRAPGYGYTF.

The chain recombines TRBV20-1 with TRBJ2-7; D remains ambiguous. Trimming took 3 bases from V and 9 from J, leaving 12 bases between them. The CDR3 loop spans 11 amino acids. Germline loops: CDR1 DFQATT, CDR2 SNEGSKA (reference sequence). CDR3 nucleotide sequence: TGCAGTGCTAGGATCGCAACCGGGCAGTACTTC. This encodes CSARIATGQYF.

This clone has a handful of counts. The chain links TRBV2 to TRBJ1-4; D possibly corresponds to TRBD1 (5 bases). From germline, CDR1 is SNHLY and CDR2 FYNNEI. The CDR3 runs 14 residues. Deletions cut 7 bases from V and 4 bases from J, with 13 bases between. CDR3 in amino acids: CASTPGSGNEKLFF. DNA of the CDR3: TGTGCCAGCACGCCAGGGTCGGGTAATGAAAAACTGTTTTTT.

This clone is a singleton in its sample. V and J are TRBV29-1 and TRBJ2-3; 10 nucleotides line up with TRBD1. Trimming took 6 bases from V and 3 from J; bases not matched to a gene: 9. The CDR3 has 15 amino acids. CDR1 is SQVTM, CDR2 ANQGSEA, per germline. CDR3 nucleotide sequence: TGCAGCGTCTCCCGCCGGGACAGGGGTACAGATACGCAGTATTTT. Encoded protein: CSVSRRDRGTDTQYF.

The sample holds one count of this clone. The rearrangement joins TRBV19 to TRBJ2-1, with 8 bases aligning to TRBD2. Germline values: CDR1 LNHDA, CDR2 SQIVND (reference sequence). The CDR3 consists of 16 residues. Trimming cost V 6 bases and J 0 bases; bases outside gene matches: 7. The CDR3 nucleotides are TGTGCCAGTAGCCCCCGGGCGGGAGGCTCCTACAATGAGCAGTTCTTC. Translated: CASSPRAGGSYNEQFF.

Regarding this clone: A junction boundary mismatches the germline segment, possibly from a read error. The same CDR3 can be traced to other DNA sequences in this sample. CDR3 region: CASSQGRLVTDTQYF. The CDR3 coding sequence is TGCGCCAGCAGCCAAGGCCGACTAGTTACAGATACGCAGTATTTC. This sequence joins TRBV4-3 and TRBJ2-3; D might be TRBD2 (6 bases). Germline loops: CDR1 LGHNA, CDR2 YSLEER. The CDR3 sequence is 15 residues long.

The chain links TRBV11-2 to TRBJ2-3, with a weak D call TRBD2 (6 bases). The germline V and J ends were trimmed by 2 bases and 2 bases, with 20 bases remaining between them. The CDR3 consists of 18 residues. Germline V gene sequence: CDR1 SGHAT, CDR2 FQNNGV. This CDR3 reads CASSLLGRLGSVTDTQYF. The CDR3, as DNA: TGTGCCAGCAGCTTACTCGGCCGACTAGGGTCGGTCACAGATACGCAGTATTTT.